The entry below gives a single TCR beta chain sequence along with its context. Its antigen remains unknown. This entry is derived from a study of response to subunit inactivated influenza vaccine. This CDR3 comprises 16 residues. Trimming left V 0 bases short and J 3 bases short, with 12 bases between. Per the germline V gene, CDR1 is ENHRY and CDR2 is SYGVKD. Study observations and caveats: After each seasonal influenza vaccination, few new T cells are recruited, the authors suggested.

A single record per CDR3 protein comes from TCRdb applying MiXCR to the RT-PCR reads. The sample holds some 640,000 distinct CDR3 sequences, approximately 15% seen once. This clonotype was sampled from a man aged 45-60 years who received an inactivated influenza vaccine. This chain connects TRBV10-3 to TRBJ2-1, with D possibly TRBD2 on 5 matching bases. Sequencing used PBMCs from blood, obtained 14 days before vaccination. CDR3 amino acids: CAISESTWEIYNEQFF. The CDR3 region has the DNA TGTGCCATCAGTGAGTCGACGTGGGAGATCTACAATGAGCAGTTCTTC.